Below, 32 T cell receptor beta chains from the same sample are listed, as sequenced in a study of T-cell memory formation after mild COVID-19. MiXCR, applied by TCRdb to the 5' RACE reads, yields one record per CDR3 protein. The sample holds around 310,000 distinct CDR3 sequences; 13% to 15% are singletons and the top ten take roughly 23%. The sequencing sample was made of PBMCs or a T cell subset sorted from them (not recorded which). The receptors here all came from a man aged 18 to 29 who had mild COVID-19 (a few samples of this study predate the infection). Cell type and time point are not known.

V is TRBV28 and J is TRBJ2-5, with unresolved D. With 2 bases removed from V and 5 bases from J, the gap between germline ends came to 9 bases. The CDR3 consists of 13 residues. Germline CDR1 MDHEN, CDR2 SYDVKM. The CDR3 sequence: CASSLSTAETQYF. The CDR3 DNA follows: TGTGCCAGCAGTTTAAGTACTGCGGAGACCCAGTACTTC.

V is TRBV5-1 and J is TRBJ2-7; a possible D gene is TRBD1 (6 bases). The CDR3 consists of 15 residues. V lost 1 base and J 0 bases, leaving 11 bases between the germline ends. Germline V gives CDR1 SGHRS, CDR2 YFSETQ. The CDR3 protein is CASSLIAGASYEQYV. The CDR3 nucleotides are TGCGCCAGCAGCTTGATTGCAGGGGCCTCCTACGAGCAGTACGTC.

This clonotype was picked up many times. V is TRBV4-3 and J is TRBJ1-6; D not certain. CDR1 is LGHNA and CDR2 is YSLEER in the germline V gene. The CDR3 has 13 amino acids. Trimming stripped 4 bases from V and 7 bases from J, with 8 bases between. The DNA for the CDR3 is TGCGCCAGCAGCCTTAAACAGAATTCACCCCTCCACTTT. Protein sequence: CASSLKQNSPLHF.

In this sample, this clonotype turned up a few times. The chain employs TRBV24-1 and TRBJ2-3; TRBD2 might be the D (6 bases). V was trimmed by 9 bases and J by 2 bases, leaving 8 bases between them. CDR1 and CDR2 from the germline V gene are KGHDR and SFDVKD. The CDR3 runs 12 residues. CDR3 sequence: CATGDFTDTQYF. The CDR3 coding sequence is TGTGCCACCGGGGACTTCACAGATACGCAGTATTTT.

V is TRBV2 and J is TRBJ2-1; TRBD1 agrees at 8 bases. The CDR3 is made up of 16 amino acids. Germline CDR1 reads SNHLY; CDR2 reads FYNNEI. V trimming: 6 bases; J trimming: 7 bases; junction bases outside the gene matches: 14. Here the CDR3 reads CASSLRGQGSSNEQFF. The CDR3 coding sequence is TGTGCCAGCAGCCTCAGGGGGCAGGGCTCTTCTAATGAGCAGTTCTTC.

A few counts support this clonotype. This chain uses TRBV7-2 with TRBJ1-1; D uncertain. The germline V and J ends were trimmed by 3 bases and 4 bases, with 12 bases remaining between them. The CDR3 runs 14 residues. Germline V gene sequence: CDR1 SGHTA, CDR2 FQGNSA. The CDR3 coding sequence is TGTGCCAGCAGCTTTAACCGCCTACCCACTGAAGCTTTCTTT. Its protein product is CASSFNRLPTEAFF.

This clonotype came up a few times. The rearrangement uses TRBV7-8 and TRBJ2-7, with D hard to call. Germline CDR1 is SGHVS and CDR2 is FQNEAQ. CDR3 length equals 15 residues. The V and J ends lost 4 bases and 1 base respectively, with 14 bases between them. The CDR3 coding sequence is TGTGCCAGCAGCTCGTACGTGGTGGAGTCCTACGAGCAGTACTTC. Protein sequence: CASSSYVVESYEQYF.

This clonotype was counted a few times. The rearrangement links TRBV7-9 to TRBJ1-5, with D maybe TRBD1 (6 bases). V was shortened by 5 bases and J by 4 bases, with 12 bases between the two germline ends. CDR1 and CDR2 from the germline V gene are SEHNR and FQNEAQ (reference sequence). This CDR3 has 14 residues. The CDR3 sequence: CASSVGGANQPQHF. In DNA, the CDR3 is TGTGCCAGCAGCGTGGGGGGGGCAAATCAGCCCCAGCATTTT. The whole variable domain, remainder taken from reference TRBV7-9 and TRBJ1-5, is DTGVSQNPRHKITKRGQNVTFRCDPISEHNRLYWYRQTLGQGPEFLTYFQNEAQLEKSRLLSDRFSAERPKGSFSTLEIQRTEQGDSAMYLCASSVGGANQPQHFGDGTRLSIL.

This clonotype has only a few counts. The chain combines TRBV5-1 with TRBJ2-5; 8 positions match TRBD1. Germline CDR1 and CDR2: SGHRS and YFSETQ. V shed 1 base and J 5 bases; nucleotides not matched to a gene: 10. The CDR3 consists of 16 residues. The DNA of the CDR3 is TGCGCCAGCAGCTTGCCCGACCAGGGGGCCGGCGAGACCCAGTACTTC. Encoded protein: CASSLPDQGAGETQYF. Full variable domain (rest looked up from reference TRBV5-1 and TRBJ2-5): KAGVTQTPRYLIKTRGQQVTLSCSPISGHRSVSWYQQTPGQGLQFLFEYFSETQRNKGNFPGRFSGRQFSNSRSEMNVSTLELGDSALYLCASSLPDQGAGETQYFGPGTRLLVL.

This clonotype was counted a few times. The chain joins TRBV6-5 to TRBJ2-7, with D perhaps given as TRBD1 or TRBD2 (6 bases each). Germline V gene lookup returns CDR1 MNHEY and CDR2 SVGAGI. The V end lost 0 bases, the J end lost 7 bases, and 10 bases lay between the germline ends. This CDR3 is 13 amino acids long. The DNA for the CDR3 is TGTGCCAGCAGTTACTCGACAGGAGGGGAGCAGTACTTC. It translates to CASSYSTGGEQYF.

This chain joins TRBV5-1 and TRBJ2-2, with TRBD1 matching 9 bases. The CDR3 is 15 residues long. The V gene end was trimmed by 7 bases and the J gene end by 6 bases; junction bases not matched to a gene: 10. In germline, CDR1 is SGHRS, CDR2 YFSETQ. The CDR3 sequence is CASHRDRVISGELFF. CDR3 DNA sequence: TGCGCCAGCCATAGGGACAGGGTTATCTCCGGGGAGCTGTTTTTT.

V usage is TRBV6-5 and J usage is TRBJ1-2; tentative D call: TRBD1 (6 bases). The CDR3 runs 13 residues. V was trimmed by 0 bases and J by 7 bases, leaving 9 bases between them. Germline loops: CDR1 MNHEY, CDR2 SVGAGI. The CDR3 here is CASSYSQQGGYTF. The CDR3 region has the DNA TGTGCCAGCAGTTACTCGCAACAGGGTGGCTACACCTTC.

The CDR3 is CSAVMQDSGANVLTF. In DNA, the CDR3 is TGCAGTGCGGTTATGCAAGACTCTGGGGCCAACGTCCTGACTTTC. The rearrangement links TRBV20-1 to TRBJ2-6; no firm D call. This CDR3 has 15 residues. V was trimmed by 6 bases and J by 0 bases, leaving 12 bases between them. In germline, CDR1 is DFQATT, CDR2 SNEGSKA (reference sequence).

This clonotype was seen more than once but under ten times. The chain links TRBV28 to TRBJ2-5; D perhaps matches TRBD1 (5 bases). This CDR3 is 14 amino acids long. V lost 6 bases and J lost 5, with 16 bases in between. The germline gives CDR1 MDHEN, CDR2 SYDVKM. CDR3 sequence: CASSPAVGLETQYF. In DNA, the CDR3 is TGTGCCAGCAGCCCCGCCGTGGGGCTTGAGACCCAGTACTTC.

This clonotype turned up a few times. The chain couples TRBV7-3 to TRBJ2-6; 8 bases agree with TRBD1. J gave up 2 bases and V 10 bases, and 7 bases lay outside the gene matches. CDR3 length: 15 amino acids. Germline values: CDR1 SGHTA, CDR2 FQGTGA. The CDR3 protein is CANYDRGAGANVLTF. CDR3 coding DNA: TGTGCCAACTACGACAGGGGCGCTGGGGCCAACGTCCTGACTTTC.

V usage is TRBV7-3 and J usage is TRBJ2-1; TRBD2 is a possible D gene (7 bases). This CDR3 is 15 amino acids long. Germline CDR1 and CDR2: SGHTA and FQGTGA. V shed 4 bases and J shed 2 bases, with 12 bases lying between them. CDR3 DNA: TGTGCCAGCAGCTGGGGGGGGGCCACCTACAATGAGCAGTTCTTC. Amino acid sequence: CASSWGGATYNEQFF.

This CDR3 is CASSYSGGLYNEQFF. Written as DNA, the CDR3 is TGTGCCAGCAGTTACTCAGGGGGCCTCTACAATGAGCAGTTCTTC. The chain carries TRBV6-5 and TRBJ2-1; TRBD1 matches 7 bases. J gave up 3 bases and V 0 bases, and 2 bases lay outside the gene matches. CDR1 is MNHEY, CDR2 SVGAGI, per germline. The length of the CDR3 is 15 residues.

The chain recombines TRBV5-1 with TRBJ1-1, with 7 bases matching TRBD1. The CDR3 has 16 amino acids. Trimming cost V 4 bases and J 0 bases; bases outside gene matches: 9. Germline lookup yields CDR1 SGHRS and CDR2 YFSETQ. The CDR3 nucleotides read TGCGCCAGCAGCGGCGAACAGGGGTCAATGAACACTGAAGCTTTCTTT. Protein product: CASSGEQGSMNTEAFF.

The chain joins TRBV19 to TRBJ2-3; no clear D gene. This CDR3 region has 13 residues. Trimming shortened V by 3 bases and J by 1 base, and 5 bases separated the two germline ends. Per the germline V gene, CDR1 is LNHDA and CDR2 is SQIVND (reference sequence). The CDR3, as DNA: TGTGCCAGTAGTATGGTCCGCACAGATACGCAGTATTTT. It encodes CASSMVRTDTQYF.

This clonotype was counted a few times. V and J are TRBV4-2 and TRBJ1-2; perhaps TRBD1 as D (6 bases). Trimming stripped 0 bases from V and 1 base from J, with 12 bases between. Germline CDR1 reads LGHNA; CDR2 reads YNFKEQ. The CDR3 consists of 16 residues. The CDR3 nucleotides are TGTGCCAGCAGCCAAGATGAGGGGGACCTTAACTATGGCTACACCTTC. Protein product: CASSQDEGDLNYGYTF.

The gene calls are TRBV25-1 and TRBJ2-3, with 12 nucleotides matching TRBD2. Germline V gene data show CDR1 as MGHDK and CDR2 as SYGVNS. This CDR3 is 17 amino acids long. V trimming: 4 bases; J trimming: 2 bases; junction bases outside the gene matches: 7. CDR3 protein: CASSGPRLAGATDTQYF. The DNA for the CDR3 is TGTGCCAGCAGTGGGCCCAGACTAGCGGGGGCCACAGATACGCAGTATTTT.

This rearrangement joins TRBV30 to TRBJ1-4; TRBD1 agrees at 7 bases. The CDR3 is 14 amino acids. V lost 0 bases to trimming and J lost 7 bases; unmatched junction nucleotides: 5. The germline CDR1 and CDR2 sequences are GTSNPN and SVGIG (reference sequence). The CDR3 sequence is CAWSVKDRREKLFF. CDR3 DNA sequence: TGTGCCTGGAGTGTGAAGGACAGGCGTGAAAAACTGTTTTTT.

The CDR3 here is CARGTDTYEQYV. DNA for the CDR3: TGCGCCAGAGGGACGGATACCTACGAGCAGTACGTC. This sequence joins TRBV5-1 and TRBJ2-7; D possibly uses TRBD1 or TRBD2 (5 bases each). Trimming took 8 bases from V and 2 from J, leaving 11 bases between them. Germline-derived CDR1 and CDR2 are SGHRS and YFSETQ. This CDR3 has 12 residues.

This clonotype showed up many times. The chain links TRBV6-5 to TRBJ1-4, with D unclear. CDR3 length: 13 amino acids. Per germline, CDR1 MNHEY and CDR2 SVGAGI. V was cut by 6 bases and J by 0 bases, with 5 bases left in between. The CDR3 DNA reads as TGTGCCAGCAGCGGCGCAACTAATGAAAAACTGTTTTTT. Its translation: CASSGATNEKLFF.

The chain is built from TRBV5-1 and TRBJ1-2; tentative D call: TRBD1 (5 bases). This CDR3 is 16 amino acids long. Germline loops: CDR1 SGHRS, CDR2 YFSETQ. Deletions cut 1 base from V and 2 bases from J, with 15 bases between. The CDR3 sequence: CASSLWSMTVNYGYTF. The CDR3 nucleotides are TGCGCCAGCAGCTTGTGGTCTATGACAGTCAACTATGGCTACACCTTC.

This clonotype turned up a few times. The chain is built from TRBV7-8 and TRBJ2-2, with D possibly TRBD1 on 6 matching bases. The V gene lost 7 bases and the J gene lost 5 bases, with 14 bases spanning the gap. The CDR3 is made up of 14 amino acids. Germline lookup yields CDR1 SGHVS and CDR2 FQNEAQ. The CDR3 DNA reads as TGTGCCAGCATGCTTGGGGGCTGGACCGGGGAGCTGTTTTTT. It encodes CASMLGGWTGELFF.

This sequence joins TRBV7-9 and TRBJ2-1, with 12 bases matching TRBD2. Germline CDR1 and CDR2: SEHNR and FQNEAQ (reference sequence). V trimming: 6 bases; J trimming: 7 bases; junction bases outside the gene matches: 13. This CDR3 comprises 17 residues. The CDR3 region has the DNA TGTGCCAGCAGTCCCCGCTCGCTCACTAGCGGGGGGAATGAGCAGTTCTTC. Translation: CASSPRSLTSGGNEQFF.

This clonotype was seen more than once but under ten times. This chain uses TRBV6-5 with TRBJ1-2; D is perhaps TRBD1 (5 bases). Germline CDR1 MNHEY, CDR2 SVGAGI. V lost 1 base, J lost 3 bases, and 18 bases lay in between. This CDR3 spans 17 amino acids. The CDR3 DNA reads TGTGCCAGCAGTTACTTTCCTTATGGGGGGACCTACTATGGCTACACCTTC. As protein: CASSYFPYGGTYYGYTF.

DNA for the CDR3: TGTGCCAGCACCGAACCGACAGGGGGACCGAGCTACGAGCAGTACGTC. This gives the protein CASTEPTGGPSYEQYV. This chain links TRBV9 with TRBJ2-7, with 9 bases identical to TRBD1. V dropped 6 bases and J dropped 3; count of bases not matched to a gene: 13. This CDR3 spans 16 amino acids. Germline V lookup: CDR1 SGDLS, CDR2 YYNGEE.

At least ten counts were recorded for this clonotype. The chain combines TRBV12-3 or TRBV12-4 with TRBJ1-1; D gene ambiguous. The CDR3 consists of 14 residues. V was clipped by 5 bases and J by 2 bases, with 12 bases between them. CDR3 sequence reads: CASSTTDTNTEAFF. The DNA for the CDR3 is TGTGCCAGCAGTACTACAGATACTAACACTGAAGCTTTCTTT.

Many counts were recorded for this clonotype. The V and J genes are TRBV7-3 and TRBJ2-1; 9 nucleotides align to TRBD2. There are 15 residues in the CDR3. Losses at the gene ends were 5 bases for V and 6 bases for J; bases not matched to a gene: 8. Germline-derived CDR1 and CDR2 are SGHTA and FQGTGA. CDR3 DNA sequence: TGTGCCAGCAGCCCCTTAGCGGGGGCCGGCAATGAGCAGTTCTTC. Its translation is CASSPLAGAGNEQFF.

This CDR3 reads CASTLGGSSYEQYV. The CDR3 DNA sequence: TGTGCCAGCACCCTGGGAGGAAGCTCCTACGAGCAGTACGTC. The V call is TRBV28, the J call TRBJ2-7; a weak D match, TRBD2 (6 bases). Germline CDR1 MDHEN, CDR2 SYDVKM. V gave up 7 bases and J gave up 0 bases, with 13 bases separating them. The CDR3 length is 14 residues.